This T cell receptor (beta chain) comes out of a study of monozygotic twins with inflammatory bowel disease. Study-level points and caveats: For IBD patients, clonotypes shared with others were fewer than for healthy twins, especially with disease activity.

The CDR3 sequence is 14 residues long. CDR1 is SGHRS, CDR2 YFSETQ, per germline. The UMIs carried a 6-nucleotide sample barcode, and they were added by template switching. Each CDR3 protein gets one entry in TCRdb, which reprocessed the 5' RACE reads and gives no DNA. The clone table shows approximately 390,000 distinct CDR3 sequences, with the ten largest holding around 2.5%. A remark on this clonotype: Its matching antigen is unknown.

The genes are TRBV5-1 and TRBJ2-7; the D call from TCRdb, TRBD2, cannot be confirmed without DNA. The sequencing input was blood. The TCR was taken from a human donor with ulcerative colitis or Crohn's disease, or a healthy co-twin of an affected twin (not recorded which). CDR3 region: CASSTGLALYEQYF.